Below, 27 T cell receptor beta chains from the same sample are listed, as sequenced in a study of T cell changes during pregnancy in multiple sclerosis. Here immunoSEQ multiplex PCR was the method, and the copy in TCRdb shows in-frame clones only, minus some. The sample has 70,000 to 90,000 clones; roughly nine tenths are singletons. The sample consisted of PBMCs, taken in the first trimester of pregnancy. The receptors come from a female donor in good health, serving as a control in a pregnancy study. Some clones in this sample may be carry-over from other donors' samples.

The V call is TRBV5-5, the J call TRBJ2-7, with 10 positions matching TRBD2. CDR3 size: 16 residues. Germline V gene lookup returns CDR1 SGHKS and CDR2 YYEKEE (reference sequence). Germline trimming cut 2 bases from V and 3 bases from J; bases unmatched to any gene: 8. In DNA form, the CDR3 reads TGTGCCAGCAGCTTAATGGAAAGGACTAGCGGCTACGAGCAGTACTTC. Encoded protein: CASSLMERTSGYEQYF.

V gene TRBV7-9 combines with J gene TRBJ2-5, with 7 bases matching TRBD2. The ends lost 1 base at V and 4 bases at J; junction bases unmatched: 3. This CDR3 is built from 14 residues. CDR1 and CDR2 from the germline V gene are SEHNR and FQNEAQ (reference sequence). CDR3 in DNA: TGTGCCAGCAGCTTAGGCGGGGGAGGAGAGACCCAGTACTTC. This sequence encodes CASSLGGGGETQYF.

The chain is built from TRBV7-9 and TRBJ1-6, with no clear D. Per the germline V gene, CDR1 is SEHNR and CDR2 is FQNEAQ (reference sequence). There are 15 residues in the CDR3. Trimming took 3 bases from V and 7 from J, leaving 13 bases between them. This CDR3 is CASSFHGSRNSPLHF. The CDR3 DNA follows: TGTGCCAGCAGCTTCCACGGTAGCCGGAATTCACCCCTCCACTTT. The full variable domain, with the rest looked up from reference TRBV7-9 and TRBJ1-6, is DTGVSQNPRHKITKRGQNVTFRCDPISEHNRLYWYRQTLGQGPEFLTYFQNEAQLEKSRLLSDRFSAERPKGSFSTLEIQRTEQGDSAMYLCASSFHGSRNSPLHFGNGTRLTVT.

This chain uses TRBV30 with TRBJ2-7; 10 bases match TRBD1. Germline V CDR1 and CDR2: GTSNPN, SVGIG (reference sequence). Trimming took 5 bases from V and 0 from J; bases not matched to a gene: 7. The CDR3 runs 15 residues. Written as DNA, the CDR3 is TGTGCCTGGGCTGCCGGGACAGGGGACTCCTACGAGCAGTACTTC. It specifies CAWAAGTGDSYEQYF.

This chain joins TRBV5-6 and TRBJ2-1, with no clear D. Trimming left V 4 bases short and J 7 bases short, with 12 bases between. This CDR3 region has 13 residues. CDR1 SGHDT and CDR2 YYEEEE come from the germline V gene. DNA for the CDR3: TGTGCCAGCAGCCGAGAACAGTGGAATGAGCAGTTCTTC. Encoded protein: CASSREQWNEQFF.

The rearrangement uses TRBV30 and TRBJ1-6; 7 positions agree with TRBD1. V lost 4 bases and J lost 8; bases outside the gene matches: 2. Germline values: CDR1 GTSNPN, CDR2 SVGIG (reference sequence). CDR3 length: 12 amino acids. The DNA of the CDR3 is TGTGCCTGGACCAGGGGGGATTCACCCCTCCACTTT. Translation gives CAWTRGDSPLHF.

Comment on this clone: The junction shows a germline mismatch at one end, possibly a read error. V usage is TRBV5-5 and J usage is TRBJ2-1; 7 bases match TRBD1. CDR3 length equals 15 residues. Looked up from germline, CDR1 is SGHKS and CDR2 is YYEKEE (reference sequence). The CDR3 DNA is TGTGCCAGCAGTTTGGGACAGCTCTCCTACAATGAGCAGTTCTTC. Translated, it gives CASSLGQLSYNEQFF.

The genes are TRBV6-1 and TRBJ2-1, with 10 bases identical to TRBD1. Germline loops: CDR1 MNHNS, CDR2 SASEGT. With V trimmed by 4 bases and J by 5 bases, 5 bases remained unmatched. This CDR3 is built from 15 residues. CDR3: CASSARQGAHNEQFF. In nucleotides, the CDR3 is TGTGCCAGCAGTGCACGACAGGGGGCACACAATGAGCAGTTCTTC.

This clone was seen a handful of times. The V and J genes are TRBV7-9 and TRBJ2-6; the match to TRBD1 covers 9 bases. The CDR3 is 17 amino acids. Germline CDR1 and CDR2: SEHNR and FQNEAQ (reference sequence). Trimming at V came to 1 base and at J to 2 bases, leaving 3 bases not matched to a gene. CDR3: CASSLGDRVAGANVLTF. In DNA form, the CDR3 reads TGTGCCAGCAGCTTAGGGGACAGGGTAGCTGGGGCCAACGTCCTGACTTTC.

The rearrangement uses TRBV5-1 and TRBJ2-7; 9 bases agree with TRBD2. The CDR3 has 15 residues. With V trimmed by 4 bases and J by 5 bases, 10 bases remained unmatched. Germline V CDR1 and CDR2: SGHRS, YFSETQ. The CDR3, as DNA: TGCGCCAGCAGCCGGAGCGGGGGGCCGGGGGACGAGCAGTACTTC. This translates into CASSRSGGPGDEQYF.

The CDR3 nucleotides read TGTGCCAGCAGCTTGGGACAGGGAGGGACCGGGGAGCTGTTTTTT. It translates to CASSLGQGGTGELFF. This chain uses TRBV7-9 with TRBJ2-2, with 9 bases identical to TRBD1. V was clipped by 3 bases and J by 5 bases; unmatched bases: 4. CDR1 and CDR2 from the germline V gene are SEHNR and FQNEAQ (reference sequence). This CDR3 is built from 15 residues.

This clone was detected only a few times. This chain uses TRBV29-1 with TRBJ2-4, with 9 bases that match TRBD1. The V gene end was trimmed by 6 bases and the J gene end by 7 bases; junction bases not matched to a gene: 4. This CDR3 has 12 residues. The germline V gene has CDR1 SQVTM and CDR2 ANQGSEA. The CDR3 nucleotides are TGCAGCGTCCGGGACAGGGAGAACATTCAGTACTTC. It specifies CSVRDRENIQYF.

The chain has TRBV19 and TRBJ2-5; 10 positions match TRBD2. Germline V gene sequence: CDR1 LNHDA, CDR2 SQIVND (reference sequence). The CDR3 contains 16 residues. Trimming cost V 3 bases and J 5 bases; bases outside gene matches: 9. CDR3 nucleotide sequence: TGTGCCAGTAGTATTGGGATTACTAGCGGGACGGAGACCCAGTACTTC. Amino acids: CASSIGITSGTETQYF.

The gene calls are TRBV6-4 and TRBJ2-2, with 9 bases identical to TRBD2. The CDR3 contains 16 residues. After removal of 0 bases from V and 1 base from J, the junction contained 0 bases not matched to a gene. Germline lookup yields CDR1 MRHNA and CDR2 SNTAGT. The CDR3 here is CASSDSTSGNTGELFF. The CDR3 nucleotides are TGTGCCAGCAGTGACTCGACTAGCGGGAACACCGGGGAGCTGTTTTTT.

This chain joins TRBV11-3 and TRBJ2-5; the D gene is possibly TRBD1 (6 bases). This CDR3 is 18 amino acids long. Trimming removed 1 base from V and 5 bases from J, with 23 bases in between. Germline CDR1 reads SGHNT; CDR2 reads YENEEA. CDR3 bases: TGTGCCAGCAGCTTAGGCGCGGTAGGCAGGGGCAGGGGCGAGACCCAGTACTTC. Amino acid sequence: CASSLGAVGRGRGETQYF.

This chain connects TRBV7-2 to TRBJ2-5, with D perhaps TRBD2 (5 bases). Germline values: CDR1 SGHTA, CDR2 FQGNSA. V lost 1 base to trimming and J lost 7 bases, with 22 bases between them. CDR3 length: 17 residues. The CDR3 DNA is TGTGCCAGCAGCTTAGGGTTCAGGCTAGCTCCCTCCCCGACCCAGTACTTC. Its protein is CASSLGFRLAPSPTQYF.

V usage is TRBV28 and J usage is TRBJ2-1; TRBD2 agrees at 8 bases. Germline lookup yields CDR1 MDHEN and CDR2 SYDVKM. The CDR3 has 14 amino acids. V shed 4 bases and J 8 bases; nucleotides not matched to a gene: 7. As DNA, the CDR3 is TGTGCCAGCAGTTCCCGGACTAGCCCCCATGAGCAGTTCTTC. It encodes CASSSRTSPHEQFF.

V gene TRBV7-9 combines with J gene TRBJ1-2; D unclear. Germline CDR1 and CDR2: SEHNR and FQNEAQ (reference sequence). The CDR3 length is 12 residues. V lost 1 base, J lost 8 bases, and 8 bases lay in between. The CDR3 DNA is TGTGCCAGCAGCTTAGGAGGGATAGGCTACACCTTC. Its translation: CASSLGGIGYTF.

DNA for the CDR3: TGTGCCAGCAGCCAAGATTCACTAGCGGCCAGCTACAATGAGCAGTTCTTC. Translating gives CASSQDSLAASYNEQFF. J is TRBJ2-1 and V is TRBV4-2; the match to TRBD2 covers 8 bases. V shed 0 bases, J shed 3 bases, and the junction held 7 bases outside the gene matches. Per germline, CDR1 LGHNA and CDR2 YNFKEQ. This CDR3 comprises 17 residues.

The V gene is TRBV7-8, the J gene TRBJ2-5; D uncertain. With 4 bases removed from V and 4 bases from J, the gap between germline ends came to 7 bases. CDR3 length: 12 residues. Germline V gene lookup returns CDR1 SGHVS and CDR2 FQNEAQ. CDR3 region: CASSSGRETQYF. Written as DNA, the CDR3 is TGTGCCAGCAGCTCAGGCAGAGAGACCCAGTACTTC.

The chain recombines TRBV19 with TRBJ1-3; no firm D call. Germline V CDR1 and CDR2: LNHDA, SQIVND (reference sequence). V shed 5 bases and J shed 0 bases, with 5 bases lying between them. CDR3 length: 13 amino acids. The CDR3 spells CASSAGSGNTIYF. The CDR3 DNA reads as TGTGCCAGTAGTGCAGGCTCTGGAAACACCATATATTTT.

V gene TRBV10-2 combines with J gene TRBJ1-4, with D hard to call. With 6 bases removed from V and 10 bases from J, the gap between germline ends came to 12 bases. Germline V gene lookup returns CDR1 WSHSY and CDR2 SAAADI. The CDR3 totals 12 residues. The CDR3: CASRLEEGKLFF. The CDR3 DNA is TGCGCCAGCAGGCTAGAGGAGGGAAAACTGTTTTTT.

The chain recombines TRBV28 with TRBJ1-6; tentative D call: TRBD1 (6 bases). CDR1 is MDHEN and CDR2 is SYDVKM in the germline V gene. The CDR3 loop spans 14 amino acids. The germline V and J ends were trimmed by 5 bases and 7 bases, with 12 bases remaining between them. CDR3 amino acids: CASSTARGNSPLHF. The CDR3 nucleotides read TGTGCCAGCAGTACCGCCAGGGGAAATTCACCCCTCCACTTT.

This rearrangement joins TRBV10-2 to TRBJ2-7; D remains unclear. The CDR3 extends over 16 amino acids. Germline V gene data show CDR1 as WSHSY and CDR2 as SAAADI. V was clipped by 3 bases and J by 0 bases, with 15 bases between them. For the CDR3, the DNA is TGCGCCAGCAGTGAAGGCCCTGGCTCTAGCTCCTACGAGCAGTACTTC. This translates into CASSEGPGSSSYEQYF.

V gene TRBV6-5 combines with J gene TRBJ1-1; D remains unclear. V lost 7 bases and J 4 bases, leaving 7 bases between the germline ends. The CDR3 contains 11 residues. From germline, CDR1 is MNHEY and CDR2 SVGAGI. The CDR3 is CASTAGTEAFF. The CDR3 DNA reads as TGTGCCAGCACGGCAGGCACTGAAGCTTTCTTT.

V and J are TRBV6-5 and TRBJ2-1; perhaps TRBD2 as D (7 bases). Germline CDR1 is MNHEY and CDR2 is SVGAGI. The CDR3 totals 14 residues. V lost 3 bases and J 7 bases, leaving 13 bases between the germline ends. The CDR3 bases are TGTGCCAGCAGTTATGGGGGGGCTGAGAATGAGCAGTTCTTC. Amino acid sequence: CASSYGGAENEQFF.

V and J are TRBV11-3 and TRBJ2-2, with TRBD2 matching 10 bases. Germline-derived CDR1 and CDR2 are SGHNT and YENEEA. The V gene end was trimmed by 8 bases and the J gene end by 3 bases; junction bases not matched to a gene: 3. This CDR3 comprises 14 residues. The CDR3 DNA sequence: TGTGCCAGCGAAGCGGGGGGGGACACCGGGGAGCTGTTTTTT. Protein: CASEAGGDTGELFF.